The entry below gives a single T cell receptor (beta chain) sequence along with its context. Its antigen is not identified. The J segment lost 3 bases and the V segment lost 5 bases, leaving 5 bases of the junction unmatched. The CDR3 is 15 residues long. CDR1 is SGHVS, CDR2 FNYEAQ, per germline. The data belong to a study of Ad26.COV2.S vaccination and SARS-CoV-2 variants. Study as a whole: Ad26.COV2.S shots went into the muscle once or twice, 56 days apart. General observations from the study: Estimates derived from TCR breadth and depth analyses may have underestimated total T cell responses.

Treatment specified: some 20 received Ad26.COV2.S at low or high dose, single or two shots; about 5 received placebo; per-sample allocation not given. It was on day 63 after the first vaccine or placebo injection that samples were taken. Within Boston, the person who donated was an adult of 18-55 years. Profiling relied on immunoSEQ multiplex PCR, and the TCRdb table lists in-frame clones only, not all of them. In the table there are about 390,000 clones, over 80% of which are singletons. This sample comprised peripheral blood, obtained in a trial of Ad26.COV2.S vaccine versus placebo. The chain recombines TRBV7-6 with TRBJ1-1, with TRBD1 matching over 11 bases. The sequence was collected from a person aged 18-65 years who received the Ad26.COV2.S COVID-19 vaccine or a placebo. CDR3 DNA sequence: TGTGCCAGCAGCGCAGGACAGGGGGCTTACACTGAAGCTTTCTTT. Amino acids: CASSAGQGAYTEAFF.